This T cell receptor beta chain was captured by sequencing in a study of cytomegalovirus exposure and HLA in healthy donors (dated by TCRdb to 2017 to 2019). Regarding the study in general: According to an earlier analysis of around 600 of the donors, about 179 million T cells yielded 90 million to 130 million unique TCR beta sequences and approximately 300 Gb of sequence data. An early release covering roughly 580 HLA-typed donors comprised about 300 gigabases of sequencing data and around 80 million unique TCR sequences. The genetic ancestry cluster associated with self-reported Caucasian donors included 81% of the roughly 400 genotyped donors. The study aimed to test whether cataloging public T cell receptors could reveal signatures of past pathogen exposure. The T cell repertoires of some 700 subjects were profiled by immunosequencing and related to cytomegalovirus serostatus. A separate validation cohort of roughly 110 different subjects was used in addition to the 666-subject first cohort. High-throughput TCR immunosequencing, statistical association of individual TCRs with disease status, and machine learning were combined to predict cytomegalovirus infection status. A later analysis re-analyzed previously published TCR beta repertoires from about 730 donors and added high-resolution HLA genotyping to study TCR occurrence patterns. Rather than using new phenotypic data, the later analysis identified candidate immune exposures from TCR beta sequences and from how often those sequences occurred across donors. To decide whether each TCR beta V gene segment behaved as functional or pseudogenic, an earlier analysis of some 570 of the donors relied on high-throughput TCR beta sequencing. Donor age, sex, ethnicity and CMV serostatus were compiled alongside the repertoire data. A later genetic analysis took genome-wide SNP genotypes for about 65% of the 666 donors and used that subset as a discovery cohort. Every discovery cohort repertoire had been produced on one sequencing platform. HLA typing covered class I and class II loci at four-digit resolution. Typing coverage differed by locus: A, B, C, DRB1 and DQB1 were typed in roughly 629-630 donors, DQA1 in 522, DPA1 in 600 to 610, and DPB1 in approximately 450. Roughly five DR-DQ haplotypes were treated as single units for association and clustering because of strong linkage in the cohort. On average, around 230,000 unique TCR beta nucleotide sequences were sequenced per donor among several hundred genotyped donors of the cohort, with roughly 18% of those sequences being non-productive.

Of note for this clone: The antigen it recognizes is unknown. Base qualities are not provided; no much larger clone lies one nucleotide away.

The CDR1 and CDR2 encoded by the germline V gene are SGHRS and YFSETQ. Trimming takes 1 base off V and 5 bases off J; junction bases not matched to a gene: 4. Including the terminal cysteine and phenylalanine, the CDR3 comprises 15 residues. Only the CDR3 DNA stays, 45 bases, in frame from base 1. On the study overall, not on this receptor specifically: A later analysis reported that several top co-occurrence clusters appeared linked to parvovirus B19, influenza, CMV and Epstein-Barr virus. The presence/absence analyses assumed that sequencing depth was roughly uniform across donors, and that assumption may not be true. The only immune exposure information available for the cohort was CMV serostatus. In a later genetic analysis, fewer N-insertions in productive TCRs were reported among donors in an Asian-associated ancestry cluster than the 666-donor mean. The study listed 164 TCR beta chains as associated with cytomegalovirus. The earlier analysis of some 560 of the donors excluded some 15 rarely observed V segments, including chromosome 9 orphons, because counts were too low. The 87-base-pair reads could not distinguish some IMGT-functional V segments, including TRBV6-2 and TRBV6-3, so those segments were excluded. In this cohort, only TCR beta chains were sequenced, and detectable features were limited by the absence of alpha or paired-chain data. Most TCR sequences were seen in very few donors, while some public TCRs were found in many individuals. In an earlier analysis of about 600 of the donors, most TCR beta V segments appeared in productive rearrangements about 87% or about 30% of the time, broadly matching IMGT annotations. Linkage disequilibrium might explain the correlated functional status among segregating V segments, but an unknown experimental factor could not be ruled out. The authors suggested that the approach could potentially be generalized to other disease states and immunological phenotypes. Most CMV-associated TCR beta chains appeared to be HLA-restricted in a later analysis, and the HLA associations seemed to be driven largely by CMV exposure. In a later analysis, HLA-associated TCR beta chains showed more clonal expansion and lower generation probabilities than non-associated chains that were equally common. The classifier was reported to diagnose cytomegalovirus status with high specificity and sensitivity in both the original and validation cohorts. In a later analysis, the rate of TCR association differed among HLA loci, with DRB1 alleles having the most associated TCRs and HLA-C alleles having the fewest. An association between a missense DCLRE1C variant and V-gene and J-gene trimming of TCR beta chains was found in a later genetic analysis and replicated in an independent cohort. A further reported finding was that TCR beta sequences accurately predicted the HLA-A and HLA-B alleles for most subjects in the first cohort. Strong co-occurrence of HLA alleles, especially DR and DQ, made assigning TCR associations to individual alleles difficult. A few of the identified cytomegalovirus-associated TCR beta chains were confirmed in vitro to be specific for cytomegalovirus antigens. Because HLA typing was missing for some donors at each locus, association tests included only the typed subset. In a later analysis, about 16,000 TCR beta sequences were associated with specific HLA alleles at a false discovery rate of 0.05. A cluster of highly shared sequence variants was judged likely to represent a technical artifact of the sequencing pipeline.

In total, about 650 healthy bone marrow donors made up the cohort. Cohort members were all nominally healthy when sampled, although unrecorded immune exposures were likely present. The donor was CMV seronegative and belonged to the group of 352 seronegative cohort members. A peripheral blood sample was provided by each donor, and peripheral blood mononuclear cells were used for TCR beta sequencing. The Qiagen DNeasy Blood Extraction Kit was used to extract genomic DNA from the blood cell samples. Library creation used the immunoSEQ multiplex PCR assay. The multiplex PCR relied on a mix of 60 forward primers for TCR Vbeta segments and 13 reverse primers for TCR Jbeta segments. Amplification of the CDR3 region of rearranged TCR beta genes was performed with a multiplex PCR assay on genomic DNA. The Illumina HiSeq System was used to sequence the amplified TCR beta libraries as 87-base-pair reads. The authors' analysis ran thus. A later analysis tallied around 87 million unique TCR beta chains across the 550 to 850 repertoires, and around 9.9 million of those chains were shared by two or more donors. To remove PCR and sequencing errors, raw reads were error-corrected and collapsed into unique sequences using a nearest-neighbor algorithm that merged closely related sequences. To assign V, D and J gene segments, CDR3 sequences were aligned to IMGT reference sequences. For a sequence to be retained, a match of at least six nucleotides was required to both a V gene segment and a J gene segment. A rearrangement counted as productive if the CDR3 had no stop codons and remained in frame with V and J, and every other rearrangement counted as non-productive. Following IMGT convention, CDR3 was defined as the stretch from the second conserved V-encoded cysteine to the conserved J-encoded phenylalanine. The earlier analysis of about 530 of the donors excluded any sequence lacking an unambiguous match to a single V gene segment. In an earlier analysis of some 590 of the donors, a V segment was called functional when productive rearrangements were above 56.7%, and segregating when the standard deviation between donors exceeded 5%. A statistical classification framework was built to diagnose cytomegalovirus status from the catalog of TCR beta chain sequences. In a later analysis, TCR nucleotide sequences were compared against IMGT/GENE-DB human TR gene sequences so that V and J genes could be assigned. Using the TCRdist pipeline, a later analysis assigned CDR3 sequences along with most-parsimonious VDJ recombination scenarios. A later analysis defined each TCR beta chain by its CDR3 amino acid sequence plus V-gene family, and excluded reads lacking a unique V-gene family. In a later analysis, approximately 590 highly shared, low-generation-probability nucleotide sequences were removed to address suspected cross-contamination and a sequencing artifact. A later analysis calculated a clonal expansion index for each public chain from normalized within-repertoire ranks of inferred template counts. A later analysis computed generation probabilities with a VDJ recombination model fitted to out-of-frame rearrangements, and checked the results against IGoR. In a later analysis, hypergeometric tests were used to score TCR-TCR, TCR-HLA and TCR-CMV co-occurrence, with a repertoire-size bias correction applied to TCR pairs. In a later analysis, false discovery rates were estimated by permuting HLA or CMV assignments 20 times. A later analysis grouped co-occurring TCRs with DBSCAN, adding TCRdist sequence similarity when clustering within HLA-allele-positive subsets. Repertoires with fewer than 30,000 or more than 120,000 public chains, plus five repertoires with anomalous nucleotide sharing, were excluded from co-occurrence clustering. TCRdb carries this immuneACCESS record with in-frame sequences only. Its versions omit some clonotypes, under half of them owing to an unresolved V gene in the studies checked, with the rest unexplained. D and trimming were read from the DNA, whereas the V and J calls and clone size are those reported in that table. Present in this sample are approximately 150,000 clones, more than 70% of which were seen just once. The top ten clonotypes cover around 0.96% of the sample.

The TCR originated in a young man in good health and CMV-seronegative. Sequencing was carried out using PBMCs. The chain is assembled from TRBV5-1 and TRBJ2-7, with 12 bases in between that match TRBD1. The nucleotide sequence is TGCGCCAGCAGCTTGTTTGGGACAGGGGGCGACGAGCAGTACTTC. This is translated as CASSLFGTGGDEQYF.